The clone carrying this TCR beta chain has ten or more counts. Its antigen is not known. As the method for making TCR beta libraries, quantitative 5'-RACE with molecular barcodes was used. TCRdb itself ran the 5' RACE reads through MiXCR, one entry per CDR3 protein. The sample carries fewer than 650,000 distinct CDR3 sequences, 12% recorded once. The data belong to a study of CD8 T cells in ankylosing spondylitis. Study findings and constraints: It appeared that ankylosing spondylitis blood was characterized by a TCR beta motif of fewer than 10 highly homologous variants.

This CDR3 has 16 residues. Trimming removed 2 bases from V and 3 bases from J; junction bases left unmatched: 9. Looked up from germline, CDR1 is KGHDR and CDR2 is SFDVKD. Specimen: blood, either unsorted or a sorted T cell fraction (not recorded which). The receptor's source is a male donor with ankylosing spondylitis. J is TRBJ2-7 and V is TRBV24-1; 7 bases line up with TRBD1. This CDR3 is CATSDSGGGDIYEQYV. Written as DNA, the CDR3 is TGTGCCACCAGTGATTCAGGGGGTGGGGACATCTACGAGCAGTACGTC.